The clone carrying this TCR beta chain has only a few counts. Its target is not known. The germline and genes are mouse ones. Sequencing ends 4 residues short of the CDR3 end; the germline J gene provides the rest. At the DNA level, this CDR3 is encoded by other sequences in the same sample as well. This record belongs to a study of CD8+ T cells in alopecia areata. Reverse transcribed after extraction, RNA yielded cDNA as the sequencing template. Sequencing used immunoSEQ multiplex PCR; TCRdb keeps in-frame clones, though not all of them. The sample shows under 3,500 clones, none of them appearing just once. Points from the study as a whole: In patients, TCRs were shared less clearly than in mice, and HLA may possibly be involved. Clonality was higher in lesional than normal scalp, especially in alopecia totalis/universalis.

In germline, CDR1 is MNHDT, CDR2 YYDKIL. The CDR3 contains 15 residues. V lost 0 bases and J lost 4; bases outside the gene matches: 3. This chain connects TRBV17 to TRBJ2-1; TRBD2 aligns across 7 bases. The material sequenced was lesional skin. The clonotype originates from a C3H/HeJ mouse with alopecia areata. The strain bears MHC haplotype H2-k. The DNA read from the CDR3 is TGTGCTAGCAGTAGAGATGGGGGGAGGTATGCT. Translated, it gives CASSRDGGRYA. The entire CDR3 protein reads CASSRDGGRYAEQFF.